This record covers a single T cell receptor (beta chain). Its antigen is not identified. This entry comes from a study of cytomegalovirus exposure and HLA in healthy donors. The wider study: Across some 400 genotyped donors, approximately 80% landed in the Caucasian-associated ancestry cluster.

The study, taken as a whole, reports: Later analysis reportedly placed an Asian-associated ancestry cluster below the roughly 670-donor mean in N-insertions.

Among the donors, all were healthy bone marrow donors. PCR employed 60 Vbeta and 13 Jbeta primers. Sequenced by immunoSEQ multiplex PCR; TCRdb stores in-frame clones only, minus some. The table has roughly 92,000 clones, approximately 7.1% seen once. This TCR came from a man in his fifties in good health and CMV-seronegative. Specimen: PBMCs.

The CDR3 coding sequence is TGTGCCAGTAGTCCACGACACAGAGACTACGAGCAGTACTTC. It specifies CASSPRHRDYEQYF. This chain links TRBV19 with TRBJ2-7; no definite D call. The CDR3 runs 14 residues. Germline CDR1 reads LNHDA; CDR2 reads SQIVND (reference sequence). V was pared by 5 bases and J by 3 bases, with 14 bases between. The variable domain in full, with the rest retrieved from reference TRBV19 and TRBJ2-7, is DGGITQSPKYLFRKEGQNVTLSCEQNLNHDAMYWYRQDPGQGLRLIYYSQIVNDFQKGDIAEGYSVSREKKESFPLTVTSAQKNPTAFYLCASSPRHRDYEQYFGPGTRLTVT.